Listed here are 8 T cell receptor beta chains from one sample, sequenced in a study of T cell responses to AZD1222 COVID-19 vaccine (dated by TCRdb to 2020 to 2022). Library construction relied on the immunoSEQ multiplex PCR assay. TCRdb holds this immuneACCESS table with in-frame rearrangements only. Some clones are missing; in checked studies, unresolved V genes explain under half, and the rest has no known cause. In all, the sample holds 100,000 or so clones, and 70% to 90% of those were seen once. Less than 3.5% of the sample goes to the ten largest clones. In the paper's terms, the time point label means: baseline before first vaccination. This material consisted of peripheral blood, taken on day 0 of AZD1222 vaccination. The source of these receptors is an adult in good health.

The CDR3 nucleotides read TGTGCCATCACTCGAGTGGCCGACGCCGTCCTGACTTTC. This translates into CAITRVADAVLTF. The chain recombines TRBV10-3 with TRBJ2-6; no clear D gene. The V end lost 7 bases, the J end lost 12 bases, and 16 bases lay between the germline ends. CDR3 length equals 13 residues. Per germline, CDR1 ENHRY and CDR2 SYGVKD.

This rearrangement joins TRBV3-1 (or the pseudogene TRBV3-2) to TRBJ1-5; D remains ambiguous. V was shortened by 8 bases and J by 0 bases, with 5 bases between the two germline ends. This CDR3 spans 12 amino acids. Germline V lookup: CDR1 LGHDT, CDR2 YNNKEL (reference sequence). CDR3 bases: TGTGCCAGCGGGCATAGCAATCAGCCCCAGCATTTT. Translated: CASGHSNQPQHF.

V and J are TRBV6-1 and TRBJ2-7, with D perhaps being TRBD1 or TRBD2 (5 bases each). The V gene lost 1 base and the J gene lost 2 bases, with 12 bases spanning the gap. This CDR3 spans 15 amino acids. The germline CDR1 and CDR2 sequences are MNHNS and SASEGT. The CDR3 DNA is TGTGCCAGCAGTGAAGTTTTGGGACGACCCTACGAGCAGTACTTC. It translates to CASSEVLGRPYEQYF.

The chain uses TRBV5-1 and TRBJ1-4, with 8 bases that match TRBD1. Trimming at V came to 0 bases and at J to 8 bases, leaving 6 bases not matched to a gene. The CDR3 runs 15 residues. Germline V CDR1 and CDR2: SGHRS, YFSETQ. CDR3 protein: CASSLGTGLKEKLFF. For the CDR3, the DNA is TGCGCCAGCAGCTTGGGGACAGGGCTTAAGGAAAAACTGTTTTTT.

V gene TRBV3-1 (or the pseudogene TRBV3-2) combines with J gene TRBJ1-4; unclear D gene. Per the germline V gene, CDR1 is LGHDT and CDR2 is YNNKEL (reference sequence). Trimming removed 4 bases at V and 4 bases at J, with 7 bases between. The CDR3 has 13 residues. The CDR3 DNA reads TGTGCCAGCAGCCCCGGGGTTAATGAAAAACTGTTTTTT. Translating gives CASSPGVNEKLFF.

The sample holds one count of this clone. The chain is built from TRBV10-3 and TRBJ1-1, with D tentatively TRBD1 (5 bases). The CDR3 sequence is 15 residues long. The germline gives CDR1 ENHRY, CDR2 SYGVKD. V was pared by 6 bases and J by 1 base, with 15 bases between. As DNA, the CDR3 is TGTGCCATCAGCCAGTGGGACGGACCGAACACTGAAGCTTTCTTT. Its translation: CAISQWDGPNTEAFF.

J is TRBJ1-2 and V is TRBV7-3; possible D gene TRBD1, 6 bases. CDR3 size: 16 residues. Trimming removed 5 bases from V and 6 bases from J, with 22 bases in between. CDR1 is SGHTA and CDR2 is FQGTGA in the germline V gene. CDR3 protein: CASSPGGLGPGNGYTF. For the CDR3, the DNA is TGTGCCAGCAGCCCCGGGGGGCTGGGGCCAGGGAATGGCTACACCTTC.

V usage is TRBV6-1 and J usage is TRBJ2-1; the match to TRBD2 covers 9 bases. The trim removed 2 bases at V and 1 base at J, leaving 12 bases unmatched. This CDR3 has 19 amino acids. The V gene's germline CDR1 is MNHNS and CDR2 SASEGT. The CDR3 bases are TGTGCCAGCAGTGAATATCCCGGGTTTAGCGGGGGTTCCTACAATGAGCAGTTCTTC. It encodes CASSEYPGFSGGSYNEQFF.